The next 21 T cell receptor beta chains were all read from a single sample in a study of blood T cells in healthy people across ages. PCR was performed a second time for about 7 to 12 cycles using a sample-barcoded 5' primer and a J-beta primer mix. One entry per CDR3 protein results from TCRdb running MiXCR on the 5' RACE reads. The table includes roughly 1.9 million distinct CDR3 sequences, approximately 39% detected once. The sample was blood. These receptor sequences come from a human donor in good health.

This chain joins TRBV21-1 and TRBJ2-1. TRBV21-1 has pseudogene status. This CDR3 contains 18 residues. The CDR3 DNA is TGCGCCAGCAGCAAAAAAATTCCCAGGCTGTACTCCTACAATGAGCAGTTCTTC. Amino acid sequence: CASSKKIPRLYSYNEQFF.

The chain has TRBV20-1 and TRBJ2-1; 14 positions agree with TRBD2. Germline CDR1 reads DFQATT; CDR2 reads SNEGSKA (reference sequence). Trimming cost V 5 bases and J 9 bases; bases outside gene matches: 9. CDR3 length: 15 residues. CDR3 loop: CSAWGLAGAQGEQFF. Written as DNA, the CDR3 is TGCAGTGCTTGGGGACTAGCGGGGGCCCAAGGTGAGCAGTTCTTC.

This clonotype has a handful of counts. The chain carries TRBV7-2 and TRBJ2-1; 8 bases align to TRBD1. This CDR3 region has 14 residues. Losses at the gene ends were 3 bases for V and 6 bases for J; bases not matched to a gene: 4. Germline V gene data show CDR1 as SGHTA and CDR2 as FQGNSA. CDR3 DNA: TGTGCCAGCAGCTTCGGGACAGGCCTCAATGAGCAGTTCTTC. The encoded protein is CASSFGTGLNEQFF. Together with reference TRBV7-2 and TRBJ2-1, the CDR3 gives the full variable domain: GAGVSQSPSNKVTEKGKDVELRCDPISGHTALYWYRQSLGQGLEFLIYFQGNSAPDKSGLPSDRFSAERTGGSVSTLTIQRTQQEDSAVYLCASSFGTGLNEQFFGPGTRLTVL.

This chain connects TRBV7-8 to TRBJ2-5; 11 bases are shared with TRBD2. The CDR3 contains 18 residues. Germline V gene sequence: CDR1 SGHVS, CDR2 FQNEAQ. The ends lost 4 bases at V and 0 bases at J; junction bases unmatched: 10. CDR3 sequence (DNA): TGTGCCAGCAGCTCTATACTAGCGGGGGCAATTAACCAAGAGACCCAGTACTTC. Its protein is CASSSILAGAINQETQYF.

This clonotype was seen a handful of times. The chain carries TRBV4-3 and TRBJ1-1, with D unresolved. There are 18 residues in the CDR3. Germline CDR1 and CDR2: LGHNA and YSLEER. The V and J ends lost 0 bases and 0 bases respectively, with 17 bases between them. CDR3 DNA: TGCGCCAGCAGCCAAGAGCCCGGGTCCGATGTAATGAACACTGAAGCTTTCTTT. Its protein product is CASSQEPGSDVMNTEAFF.

In regard to this clonotype: One end of the junction does not line up with germline, which may come from a read error. V gene TRBV28 combines with J gene TRBJ2-7; D call uncertain. The CDR3 is 13 amino acids. Germline lookup yields CDR1 MDHEN and CDR2 SYDVKM. CDR3 coding DNA: TGTGCCAGCCAGCGTCTTGGGTCCTACGAGCAGTGCTTC. It encodes CASQRLGSYEQCF.

This chain links TRBV5-1 with TRBJ1-1, with unresolved D. CDR1 is SGHRS and CDR2 is YFSETQ in the germline V gene. The CDR3 has 13 residues. V was trimmed by 3 bases and J by 5 bases, leaving 11 bases between them. The CDR3 loop is CASSWTEETEAFF. CDR3 sequence (DNA): TGCGCCAGCAGCTGGACGGAGGAAACTGAAGCTTTCTTT.

Notes on this clonotype: A read error may explain this, as a much larger clone is one base away. The chain employs TRBV18 and TRBJ2-4; D remains ambiguous. This CDR3 is 14 amino acids long. Germline V gene sequence: CDR1 KGHSH, CDR2 LQKENI. Trimming shortened V by 0 bases and J by 13 bases, and 16 bases separated the two germline ends. CDR3 coding DNA: TGTGCCAGCTCACCACCGGGGTCCTACAATGAGCAGTACTTC. Protein: CASSPPGSYNEQYF.

This clonotype came up many times. Its ends do not fully match the called genes, so a read error is possible. This chain joins TRBV7-2 and TRBJ1-2; D perhaps matches TRBD1 (5 bases). This CDR3 contains 13 residues. Germline CDR1 is SGHTA and CDR2 is FQGNSA. DNA for the CDR3: TGCGCCAGCAGCCTGGGGGTTTCCTATGGCTACACCTTC. Translating gives CASSLGVSYGYTF.

The rearrangement links TRBV7-2 to TRBJ2-4; 7 nucleotides match TRBD1. The CDR3 is made up of 16 amino acids. From germline, CDR1 is SGHTA and CDR2 FQGNSA. Trimming at V came to 5 bases and at J to 7 bases, leaving 14 bases not matched to a gene. Here the CDR3 DNA reads TGTGCCAGCAGCGCTATCCCGGACAGGTTGGCTAACATTCAGTACTTC. Encoded protein: CASSAIPDRLANIQYF.

This chain uses TRBV7-2 with TRBJ2-1; 10 bases agree with TRBD1. The CDR3 runs 19 residues. Germline V lookup: CDR1 SGHTA, CDR2 FQGNSA. The trim removed 6 bases at V and 5 bases at J, leaving 19 bases unmatched. The CDR3 sequence: CASSSHPTGGTGVDNEQFF. The CDR3 bases are TGTGCCAGCAGTTCCCATCCGACGGGCGGGACAGGGGTAGACAATGAGCAGTTCTTC. Complete variable domain (other parts from reference TRBV7-2 and TRBJ2-1): GAGVSQSPSNKVTEKGKDVELRCDPISGHTALYWYRQSLGQGLEFLIYFQGNSAPDKSGLPSDRFSAERTGGSVSTLTIQRTQQEDSAVYLCASSSHPTGGTGVDNEQFFGPGTRLTVL.

This clonotype turned up a few times. CDR3 sequence reads: CSASRYGPYEQYF. The CDR3 DNA reads TGCAGTGCTAGTAGGTACGGACCCTACGAGCAGTACTTC. The chain recombines TRBV20-1 with TRBJ2-7; D is unclear. The length of the CDR3 is 13 residues. Germline V CDR1 and CDR2: DFQATT, SNEGSKA (reference sequence). V was shortened by 3 bases and J by 2 bases, with 11 bases between the two germline ends.

This clonotype was found once. The chain links TRBV7-7 to TRBJ2-3; D not resolved. The CDR3 is 14 residues long. V dropped 1 base and J dropped 8 bases, with 13 bases sitting between them. Germline V gene sequence: CDR1 SSHAT, CDR2 FNYEAQ (reference sequence). The CDR3 sequence: CASSLGRSRATQYF. CDR3 DNA: TGTGCCAGCAGCTTAGGCCGTTCCCGGGCTACGCAGTATTTT.

The sample holds a few counts of this clonotype. The chain couples TRBV10-3 to TRBJ1-5, with D hard to call. The germline CDR1 and CDR2 sequences are ENHRY and SYGVKD. Deletions cut 3 bases from V and 3 bases from J, with 12 bases between. This CDR3 comprises 15 residues. CDR3 sequence reads: CAISDREGPNQPQHF. DNA for the CDR3: TGTGCCATCAGTGACCGGGAGGGCCCCAATCAGCCCCAGCATTTT.

Many counts were recorded for this clonotype. The chain is built from TRBV29-1 and TRBJ2-4, with D possibly matching TRBD1 (6 bases). Between the trimmed V and J ends, which lost 6 bases and 2 bases, there was a span of 17 bases. This CDR3 spans 15 amino acids. CDR1 and CDR2 from the germline V gene are SQVTM and ANQGSEA. Written as DNA, the CDR3 is TGCAGCGTGGGACCTAATACAGGGTCCAAAAACATTCAGTACTTC. Translated: CSVGPNTGSKNIQYF.

The rearrangement links TRBV14 to TRBJ2-3; 8 bases agree with TRBD1. The J segment lost 5 bases and the V segment lost 0 bases, leaving 4 bases of the junction unmatched. The V gene's germline CDR1 is SGHDN and CDR2 FVKESK. The CDR3 consists of 15 residues. For the CDR3, the DNA is TGTGCCAGCAGCCAAGACAGGGGGCTGGGAGATACGCAGTATTTT. Its translation is CASSQDRGLGDTQYF.

This chain joins TRBV3-1 and TRBJ2-5, with a weak D call TRBD1 (6 bases). CDR1 is LGHDT and CDR2 is YNNKEL in the germline V gene (reference sequence). The CDR3 contains 16 residues. Trimming pared 4 bases from V and 0 bases from J, leaving 15 bases between. CDR3 sequence reads: CASSPLTGPNQETQYF. As DNA, the CDR3 is TGTGCCAGCAGCCCCCTGACAGGTCCGAACCAAGAGACCCAGTACTTC.

The chain has TRBV9 and TRBJ1-2; D might be TRBD1 (6 bases). Trimming shortened V by 4 bases and J by 0 bases, and 13 bases separated the two germline ends. The CDR3 runs 15 residues. CDR1 SGDLS and CDR2 YYNGEE come from the germline V gene. Here the CDR3 DNA reads TGTGCCAGCAGCTCCCGGGACACAGCTAACTATGGCTACACCTTC. Encoded protein: CASSSRDTANYGYTF.

The chain employs TRBV5-1 and TRBJ2-7; unclear D gene. Germline CDR1 reads SGHRS; CDR2 reads YFSETQ. Trimming removed 4 bases at V and 2 bases at J, with 10 bases between. The CDR3 contains 13 residues. The CDR3 loop is CASSKPQPYEQYF. The CDR3 DNA is TGCGCCAGCAGCAAGCCTCAACCCTACGAGCAGTACTTC.

The chain employs TRBV28 and TRBJ2-7; 9 bases are a match to TRBD1. CDR1 and CDR2 (germline): MDHEN, SYDVKM. This CDR3 contains 14 residues. Unmatched junction bases numbered 6, after V lost 6 bases and J lost 3 bases. The CDR3 protein is CASRPPGQGYEQYF. The CDR3 DNA sequence: TGTGCCAGCAGACCTCCGGGACAGGGCTACGAGCAGTACTTC.

The sample holds many counts of this clonotype. The chain joins TRBV12-3 or TRBV12-4 to TRBJ2-1; TRBD2 agrees at 12 bases. The V and J ends lost 5 bases and 10 bases, in that order; junction bases with no gene match: 3. The length of the CDR3 is 13 residues. The CDR3 bases are TGTGCCAGCAGTCCTGGACTAGCGGGGGAGCAGTTCTTC. Its protein is CASSPGLAGEQFF.